A single sample is the source of the 32 T cell receptor beta chains below, sequenced in a study of T cell repertoires in cytomegalovirus infection. MiXCR was run by TCRdb on the reads, yielding one entry per CDR3 protein. The sample lists around 500,000 distinct CDR3 sequences; about two fifths were seen once. These TCRs are of unknown antigen specificity. The sample here was cultured PBMCs, taken from culture after CMV antigen stimulation. The receptor source for this set is a human donor in good health (CMV status not recorded). Some clones in this sample may be carry-over from other donors' samples.

This clonotype has just a few counts. This chain links TRBV5-4 with TRBJ2-1, with 7 bases matching TRBD2. V shed 0 bases and J 4 bases; nucleotides not matched to a gene: 7. Germline V gene data show CDR1 as SGHNT and CDR2 as YYREEE (reference sequence). The CDR3 is made up of 16 amino acids. The CDR3 bases are TGTGCCAGCAGCTTGGCTAGCGGTAAACTATACAATGAGCAGTTCTTC. Translated, it gives CASSLASGKLYNEQFF. Filled out from reference TRBV5-4 and TRBJ2-1, the complete variable domain reads ETGVTQSPTHLIKTRGQQVTLRCSSQSGHNTVSWYQQALGQGPQFIFQYYREEENGRGNFPPRFSGLQFPNYSSELNVNALELDDSALYLCASSLASGKLYNEQFFGPGTRLTVL.

The chain employs TRBV11-2 and TRBJ1-2; D not certain. Germline V lookup: CDR1 SGHAT, CDR2 FQNNGV. V lost 2 bases and J 10 bases, leaving 11 bases between the germline ends. The CDR3 covers 12 residues. CDR3 loop: CASSLTLGSYTF. The CDR3 DNA reads as TGTGCCAGCAGCTTAACTTTGGGGTCCTACACCTTC.

This clonotype occurred once. J is TRBJ2-5 and V is TRBV24-1; D not resolved. Per the germline V gene, CDR1 is KGHDR and CDR2 is SFDVKD. This CDR3 is 12 amino acids long. Trimming left V 4 bases short and J 4 bases short, with 6 bases between. This chain's CDR3 is CATSEGGETQYF. CDR3 nucleotides: TGTGCCACCAGTGAGGGTGGAGAGACCCAGTACTTC.

The V call is TRBV12-3 or TRBV12-4, the J call TRBJ2-3, with D maybe TRBD2 (6 bases). The CDR3 loop spans 14 amino acids. The germline V and J ends were trimmed by 3 bases and 3 bases, with 10 bases remaining between them. CDR3 loop: CASSFPGVTDTQYF. CDR3 bases: TGTGCCAGCAGTTTCCCGGGAGTAACAGATACGCAGTATTTT.

The V gene is TRBV12-3 or TRBV12-4, the J gene TRBJ2-1; 8 nucleotides agree with TRBD1. This CDR3 spans 17 amino acids. J lost 3 bases, V lost 2 bases, and 9 bases had no gene match. CDR3 protein: CASSLRPPGGSYNEQFF. CDR3 nucleotides: TGTGCCAGCAGTTTAAGGCCCCCAGGGGGCAGCTACAATGAGCAGTTCTTC.

The rearrangement joins TRBV6-1 to TRBJ2-6; the D is unclear. Germline V gives CDR1 MNHNS, CDR2 SASEGT. CDR3 length: 16 residues. V was cut by 6 bases and J by 0 bases, with 12 bases left in between. The CDR3 is CASRGFYPSGANVLTF. CDR3 in DNA: TGTGCCAGCAGGGGATTCTACCCCTCTGGGGCCAACGTCCTGACTTTC.

The chain is built from TRBV7-9 and TRBJ2-1, with 12 positions matching TRBD1. This CDR3 comprises 15 residues. The junction had 6 bases not matched to a gene; V was cut back by 4 bases and J by 8 bases. The germline CDR1 and CDR2 sequences are SEHNR and FQNEAQ (reference sequence). The chain's CDR3 is CASSSRDRGLHEQFF. The DNA of the CDR3 is TGTGCCAGCAGCTCCCGGGACAGGGGGCTCCATGAGCAGTTCTTC.

This clonotype came up once. V gene TRBV4-1 combines with J gene TRBJ1-2, with D tentatively TRBD1 (5 bases). Germline values: CDR1 MGHRA, CDR2 YSYEKL. V lost 1 base, J lost 4 bases, and 10 bases lay in between. The CDR3 consists of 14 residues. DNA for the CDR3: TGCGCCAGCAGCCAAGTAAGGGGAGGCTATGGCTACACCTTC. Its protein product is CASSQVRGGYGYTF.

The V call is TRBV6-4, the J call TRBJ1-2; weak D call: TRBD1 (5 bases). V lost 6 bases, J lost 8 bases, and 16 bases lay in between. The germline V gene encodes CDR1 MRHNA and CDR2 SNTAGT. The CDR3 covers 13 residues. In DNA, the CDR3 is TGTGCCAGCAGCCAAACGGGGGTACGCGGCTACACCTTC. Protein: CASSQTGVRGYTF.

This clonotype was recorded only once. The DNA for the CDR3 is TGTGCCAGCAGCCCCATTAGGGGGAGCTCCTACAATGAGCAGTTCTTC. Translation gives CASSPIRGSSYNEQFF. This sequence joins TRBV7-9 and TRBJ2-1; a weak D match, TRBD1 (6 bases). V dropped 5 bases and J dropped 0 bases, with 14 bases sitting between them. The CDR3 loop spans 16 amino acids. The germline V gene encodes CDR1 SEHNR and CDR2 FQNEAQ (reference sequence).

This clonotype came up a few times. V gene TRBV7-8 combines with J gene TRBJ2-7; D is unclear. V was clipped by 1 base and J by 5 bases, with 21 bases between them. This CDR3 comprises 17 residues. Germline loops: CDR1 SGHVS, CDR2 FQNEAQ. CDR3 sequence reads: CASSLVGPTPFYHEQYF. In DNA form, the CDR3 reads TGTGCCAGCAGCTTAGTTGGACCGACACCCTTTTACCACGAGCAGTACTTC.

The CDR3, as DNA: TGTGCCAGCAGCTTAAGCCCAGACAGGACCTCAGATACGCAGTATTTT. Translated: CASSLSPDRTSDTQYF. The rearrangement joins TRBV7-6 to TRBJ2-3; possible D gene TRBD1, 6 bases. Germline values: CDR1 SGHVS, CDR2 FNYEAQ. The CDR3 loop spans 16 amino acids. The V end lost 2 bases, the J end lost 4 bases, and 16 bases lay between the germline ends.

The sample holds a few counts of this clonotype. This rearrangement joins TRBV7-8 to TRBJ2-7; D may be TRBD2 (5 bases). Germline V gene lookup returns CDR1 SGHVS and CDR2 FQNEAQ. V was cut by 5 bases and J by 0 bases, with 11 bases left in between. The CDR3 runs to 14 residues. The CDR3 DNA follows: TGTGCCAGCAGCGCGGCGGGCCTCTCCTACGAGCAGTACTTC. Its protein is CASSAAGLSYEQYF. Based on the CDR3 plus reference TRBV7-8 and TRBJ2-7, the full variable domain is GAGVSQSPRYKVAKRGQDVALRCDPISGHVSLFWYQQALGQGPEFLTYFQNEAQLDKSGLPSDRFFAERPEGSVSTLKIQRTQQEDSAVYLCASSAAGLSYEQYFGPGTRLTVT.

This clonotype appeared a few times. J is TRBJ2-1 and V is TRBV12-3 or TRBV12-4; D is perhaps TRBD2 (5 bases). This CDR3 spans 15 amino acids. Trimming removed 3 bases at V and 0 bases at J, with 9 bases between. The CDR3 DNA sequence: TGTGCCAGCAGTTTGCGGGCGAGCTCCTACAATGAGCAGTTCTTC. Its translation: CASSLRASSYNEQFF.

This clonotype has more than one count but fewer than ten. V is TRBV12-3 or TRBV12-4 and J is TRBJ2-3; TRBD1 matches 8 bases. V lost 6 bases to trimming and J lost 4 bases; unmatched junction nucleotides: 6. This CDR3 region has 14 residues. The CDR3 region is CASRQTGGSDTQYF. DNA of the CDR3: TGTGCCAGCAGGCAAACAGGGGGGTCAGATACGCAGTATTTT.

This chain joins TRBV12-3 or TRBV12-4 and TRBJ2-7, with 9 bases fitting TRBD2. This CDR3 contains 14 residues. V shed 8 bases, J shed 2 bases, and the junction held 7 bases outside the gene matches. In DNA, the CDR3 is TGTGCCAGCGGGAGACTAGCGGCTACCTACGAGCAGTACTTC. This translates into CASGRLAATYEQYF.

The chain links TRBV5-4 to TRBJ2-7; possible D gene TRBD1, 6 bases. V lost 4 bases, J lost 0 bases, and 17 bases lay in between. This CDR3 spans 16 amino acids. Looked up from germline, CDR1 is SGHNT and CDR2 is YYREEE (reference sequence). This CDR3 is CASSPSRGRSSYEQYF. CDR3 sequence (DNA): TGTGCCAGCAGCCCCTCCAGGGGCCGTAGCTCCTACGAGCAGTACTTC.

The chain links TRBV2 to TRBJ1-5, with TRBD1 identical over 8 bases. In germline, CDR1 is SNHLY, CDR2 FYNNEI. Unmatched junction bases numbered 9, after V lost 0 bases and J lost 2 bases. This CDR3 has 18 amino acids. The CDR3 bases are TGTGCCAGCAGTGAAGCCCCGGGCCAGGGGGCGGGCAATCAGCCCCAGCATTTT. It specifies CASSEAPGQGAGNQPQHF.

This clonotype was counted a few times. This sequence joins TRBV7-9 and TRBJ2-7; D ambiguous. Looked up from germline, CDR1 is SEHNR and CDR2 is FQNEAQ (reference sequence). Deletions cut 5 bases from V and 1 base from J, with 12 bases between. This CDR3 region has 14 residues. CDR3 coding DNA: TGTGCCAGCAGCACCGGGTCACCTTCCTACGAGCAGTACTTC. Its protein product is CASSTGSPSYEQYF.

This clonotype was observed a few times. The J gene is TRBJ1-2, the V gene TRBV19, with D uncertain. The CDR3 covers 13 residues. Germline V lookup: CDR1 LNHDA, CDR2 SQIVND (reference sequence). The V and J ends lost 3 bases and 0 bases respectively, with 5 bases between them. CDR3 protein: CASSIVPNYGYTF. In nucleotides, the CDR3 is TGTGCCAGTAGTATTGTACCTAACTATGGCTACACCTTC.

This clonotype showed up just once. The chain carries TRBV6-8 and TRBJ1-2; 10 bases agree with TRBD1. Germline CDR1 MNHGY, CDR2 SAAAGT. CDR3 size: 13 residues. The V gene end was trimmed by 6 bases and the J gene end by 7 bases; junction bases not matched to a gene: 5. The CDR3 sequence: CASRDRGIGGYTF. CDR3 DNA: TGTGCCAGCAGGGACAGGGGGATTGGTGGCTACACCTTC.

There are a few counts of this clonotype. CDR3 DNA: TGTGCCATCAGTCCCTGGGGGGTCCCCTACGAGCAGTACTTC. Its protein product is CAISPWGVPYEQYF. The V call is TRBV10-3, the J call TRBJ2-7, with a possible D match to TRBD2 (6 bases). V was trimmed by 5 bases and J by 2 bases, leaving 13 bases between them. This CDR3 is 14 amino acids long. CDR1 ENHRY and CDR2 SYGVKD come from the germline V gene.

The genes are TRBV4-1 and TRBJ2-3, with D possibly TRBD2 on 7 matching bases. Germline-derived CDR1 and CDR2 are MGHRA and YSYEKL. There are 17 residues in the CDR3. V gave up 3 bases and J gave up 4 bases, with 20 bases separating them. The CDR3 region is CASSQLAGARGPDTQYF. DNA of the CDR3: TGCGCCAGCAGCCAGCTGGCGGGGGCCAGGGGCCCAGATACGCAGTATTTT.

This sequence joins TRBV7-6 and TRBJ2-7; 8 bases map to TRBD2. Germline-derived CDR1 and CDR2 are SGHVS and FNYEAQ. Trimming took 1 base from V and 2 from J; bases not matched to a gene: 4. The CDR3 length is 15 residues. CDR3 in DNA: TGTGCCAGCAGCTTAGATTCGGGAGGGCCCTACGAGCAGTACTTC. It is translated as CASSLDSGGPYEQYF.

The V gene is TRBV18, the J gene TRBJ1-5; weak D call: TRBD1 (5 bases). The CDR3 contains 15 residues. V was pared by 1 base and J by 3 bases, with 10 bases between. CDR1 is KGHSH and CDR2 is LQKENI in the germline V gene. CDR3 coding DNA: TGTGCCAGCTCACCACGCGGGGGTAACAATCAGCCCCAGCATTTT. This translates into CASSPRGGNNQPQHF.

This clonotype was counted between two and nine times. The CDR3 is CASSPRWRELFF. Written as DNA, the CDR3 is TGTGCCAGCAGCCCACGGTGGCGGGAGCTGTTTTTT. The chain carries TRBV7-2 and TRBJ2-2; D gene uncertain. V gave up 5 bases and J gave up 9 bases, with 10 bases separating them. CDR1 is SGHTA and CDR2 is FQGNSA in the germline V gene. This CDR3 has 12 amino acids.

With regard to this clonotype: One end of the junction does not line up with germline, which may come from a read error. The chain recombines TRBV20-1 with TRBJ1-6, with a weak D call TRBD1 (5 bases). Looked up from germline, CDR1 is DFQATT and CDR2 is SNEGSKA (reference sequence). This CDR3 has 16 residues. The CDR3 DNA follows: TGCAGCGCTAGGGGAGGTACAAACTCCTATAATTCACCCCTCCACTTT. It yields the protein CSARGGTNSYNSPLHF.

J is TRBJ2-1 and V is TRBV12-3 or TRBV12-4; TRBD2 agrees at 7 bases. V shed 6 bases and J 8 bases; nucleotides not matched to a gene: 13. The CDR3 contains 15 residues. Here the CDR3 reads CASSGVGGVGDEQFF. The CDR3 bases are TGTGCCAGCAGCGGCGTGGGGGGGGTTGGTGATGAGCAGTTCTTC.

This clonotype was observed a handful of times. The V and J genes are TRBV6-5 and TRBJ2-1, with unresolved D. The ends were cut back, 0 bases at V and 5 bases at J, with 14 bases in the middle. The CDR3 has 16 residues. Germline CDR1 reads MNHEY; CDR2 reads SVGAGI. The CDR3 sequence is CASSYSRWSTNNEQFF. The CDR3 coding sequence is TGTGCCAGCAGTTACTCGCGCTGGTCCACAAACAATGAGCAGTTCTTC.

The chain couples TRBV7-8 to TRBJ2-1; tentatively, D is TRBD2 (6 bases). This CDR3 is built from 15 residues. The germline CDR1 and CDR2 sequences are SGHVS and FQNEAQ. The germline V and J ends were trimmed by 8 bases and 4 bases, with 18 bases remaining between them. This CDR3 reads CASGPTLAGYNEQFF. For the CDR3, the DNA is TGTGCCAGCGGCCCCACCCTGGCGGGATACAATGAGCAGTTCTTC.

The chain has TRBV27 and TRBJ2-1, with a possible D match to TRBD2 (6 bases). V lost 8 bases and J 9 bases, leaving 17 bases between the germline ends. The germline CDR1 and CDR2 sequences are MNHEY and SMNVEV (reference sequence). The CDR3 sequence is 13 residues long. CDR3 sequence (DNA): TGTGCCAGCCGAAAAAGGGGCGGGACTGAGCAGTTCTTC. This codes for CASRKRGGTEQFF.

The chain employs TRBV12-3 or TRBV12-4 and TRBJ2-1, with TRBD2 matching over 11 bases. This CDR3 contains 17 residues. With 8 bases clipped from V and 6 bases from J, the junction kept 15 bases outside the gene matches. The CDR3 DNA reads as TGTGCCAGCCGCGCCCTGAGAATAGCGGGAGGGGTCAATGAGCAGTTCTTC. Its translation: CASRALRIAGGVNEQFF.